Listed below are T cell receptor beta chains from one sample, sequenced in a study of T cell changes during pregnancy in multiple sclerosis. Assay used: immunoSEQ multiplex PCR; TCRdb lists only in-frame clones, some missing. The data show more than 25,000 clones, 89% seen once. The sequencing used CD8+ T cells from peripheral blood mononuclear cells, collected after pregnancy. The source is a female donor with multiple sclerosis, enrolled in a pregnancy study. Each CDR3 is given with its conserved first and last residue. Fields, in order: clone size, J gene, D gene, V gene, CDR3 protein, CDR3 DNA. The D gene is left open where the match is weak. Clone size is not always given. Where it is, it says once, few, many or a class for expanded clones.

.,TRBJ2-5,TRBD2,TRBV4-3,CASSRRLAEETQYF,TGCGCCAGCAGCCGGAGACTAGCTGAAGAGACCCAGTACTTC
.,TRBJ1-2,.,TRBV4-3,CASSQDQRSNYGYTF,TGCGCCAGCAGCCAAGATCAGCGATCTAACTATGGCTACACCTTC
.,TRBJ2-6,.,TRBV9,CASSVGGLFSGANVLTF,TGTGCCAGCAGCGTAGGGGGACTCTTCTCTGGGGCCAACGTCCTGACTTTC
.,TRBJ2-3,TRBD2,TRBV18,CASSSIVREGGTDTQYF,TGTGCCAGCTCATCCATAGTTCGGGAGGGTGGCACAGATACGCAGTATTTT
once,TRBJ2-1,TRBD2,TRBV4-1,CASSQDQGSGGGNEQFF,TGCGCCAGCAGCCAAGATCAAGGTAGCGGGGGAGGGAATGAGCAGTTCTTC
.,TRBJ2-1,.,TRBV4-3,CASSQDLAEVYNEQFF,TGCGCCAGCAGCCAAGATTTGGCGGAGGTTTACAATGAGCAGTTCTTC
.,TRBJ2-5,TRBD2,TRBV7-2,CASSLDGLASQETQYF,TGTGCCAGCAGCTTGGACGGACTAGCGTCTCAAGAGACCCAGTACTTC
.,TRBJ2-7,TRBD1,TRBV27,CASSLSGQGAYEQYF,TGTGCCAGCAGTTTATCCGGACAGGGGGCATACGAGCAGTACTTC
.,TRBJ2-2,TRBD1,TRBV4-1,CASSQVETGASTGELFF,TGCGCCAGCAGCCAAGTCGAAACAGGGGCCAGCACCGGGGAGCTGTTTTTT
.,TRBJ2-1,.,TRBV4-2,CASSQPTRHGVSSYNEQFF,TGTGCCAGCAGCCAACCCACCCGTCACGGAGTGAGCTCCTACAATGAGCAGTTCTTC
.,TRBJ2-3,TRBD2,TRBV6-4,CASKGDRTSDTQYF,TGTGCCAGCAAGGGAGACCGGACTAGCGATACGCAGTATTTT
.,TRBJ2-2,TRBD1,TRBV5-1,CASSLGQGAYNTNTGELFF,TGCGCCAGCAGCCTCGGACAGGGGGCCTATAATACGAACACCGGGGAGCTGTTTTTT
.,TRBJ2-1,.,TRBV9,CASSVNGGAKNEQFF,TGTGCCAGCAGCGTAAACGGGGGAGCGAAAAATGAGCAGTTCTTC
few,TRBJ2-7,.,TRBV4-1,CASSQGGTHEQYF,TGCGCCAGCAGCCAAGGGGGGACTCACGAGCAGTACTTC
.,TRBJ2-1,TRBD2,TRBV13,CASSSGLAGEGGEQFF,TGTGCCAGCAGCTCGGGACTAGCGGGAGAGGGAGGTGAGCAGTTCTTC
once,TRBJ1-1,.,TRBV7-9,CASRDIMNTEAFF,TGTGCCAGCAGAGACATCATGAACACTGAAGCTTTCTTT
.,TRBJ2-1,.,TRBV6-5,CASSIADAYNEQFF,TGTGCCAGCAGTATAGCGGATGCCTACAATGAGCAGTTCTTC
.,TRBJ1-1,.,TRBV29-1,CSVLIPEGGTTEAFF,TGCAGCGTTCTTATCCCCGAGGGGGGGACCACTGAAGCTTTCTTT
.,TRBJ2-2,TRBD1,TRBV5-4,CASSLVPWGQTNTGELFF,TGTGCCAGCAGCTTGGTTCCATGGGGACAGACGAACACCGGGGAGCTGTTTTTT
once,TRBJ2-3,.,TRBV28,CASSSLAESTDTQYF,TGTGCCAGCAGTTCTTTAGCGGAGAGCACAGATACGCAGTATTTT
once,TRBJ2-1,.,TRBV19,CASSIWPGNEQFF,TGTGCCAGTAGTATATGGCCGGGCAATGAGCAGTTCTTC
.,TRBJ2-2,TRBD2,TRBV5-1,CASSLAQGGTGELFF,TGCGCCAGCAGCTTGGCGCAGGGAGGGACCGGGGAGCTGTTTTTT
.,TRBJ2-1,TRBD2,TRBV6-4,CASSDSAGGFDEQFF,TGTGCCAGCAGTGACTCCGCGGGAGGGTTCGATGAGCAGTTCTTC
.,TRBJ2-7,TRBD2,TRBV10-3,CAISESPTSGSRIFYEQYF,TGTGCCATCAGTGAGTCACCGACTAGCGGGAGTAGGATATTCTACGAGCAGTACTTC
.,TRBJ2-1,TRBD1,TRBV28,CASSLGTAEFYNEQFF,TGTGCCAGCAGTTTGGGGACAGCCGAATTCTACAATGAGCAGTTCTTC
.,TRBJ2-1,TRBD2,TRBV4-2,CASSPRSIAGSYNEQFF,TGTGCCAGCAGCCCGCGATCCATAGCGGGCTCCTACAATGAGCAGTTCTTC
once,TRBJ1-1,.,TRBV7-3,CASSLSKVAGNVEAFF,TGTGCCAGCAGCTTAAGTAAAGTGGCAGGGAACGTTGAAGCTTTCTTT
.,TRBJ2-7,TRBD2,TRBV29-1,CSVEAEREEAYEQYF,TGCAGCGTTGAAGCAGAGCGGGAGGAAGCCTACGAGCAGTACTTC
.,TRBJ2-1,.,TRBV4-3,CASSQESGIYNEQFF,TGCGCCAGCAGCCAAGAGTCAGGGATCTACAATGAGCAGTTCTTC
.,TRBJ2-7,.,TRBV14,CASSQLPFYEQYF,TGTGCCAGCAGCCAACTCCCCTTCTACGAGCAGTACTTC
once,TRBJ2-7,.,TRBV4-1,CASSQGQVSSYEQYF,TGCGCCAGCAGCCAAGGACAGGTTAGCTCCTACGAGCAGTACTTC
.,TRBJ2-1,.,TRBV7-9,CASSLAGVIFHEQFF,TGTGCCAGCAGCTTAGCGGGAGTAATATTCCATGAGCAGTTCTTC
.,TRBJ2-7,TRBD2,TRBV29-1,CSVSSGNPYEQYF,TGCAGCGTTTCTAGCGGGAACCCCTACGAGCAGTACTTC
once,TRBJ2-3,TRBD2,TRBV27,CASRASGYTDTQYF,TGTGCCAGCAGGGCTAGCGGCTACACAGATACGCAGTATTTT
once,TRBJ2-7,TRBD2,TRBV19,CASSILAGGTYEQYF,TGTGCCAGTAGTATTCTAGCGGGAGGAACCTACGAGCAGTACTTC
.,TRBJ2-3,.,TRBV7-9,CASSADSSDTQYF,TGTGCCAGCAGCGCGGACAGTTCAGATACGCAGTATTTT
.,TRBJ2-2,TRBD2,TRBV6-1,CASSDGLGGSGELFF,TGTGCCAGCAGCGACGGACTAGGAGGGTCCGGGGAGCTGTTTTTT
once,TRBJ1-1,.,TRBV5-6,CASSLAAGIGAFF,TGTGCCAGCAGCTTGGCCGCGGGTATAGGAGCTTTCTTT
.,TRBJ2-7,TRBD2,TRBV4-3,CASSQAGGPYEQYF,TGCGCCAGCAGCCAAGCGGGAGGGCCTTACGAGCAGTACTTC
.,TRBJ2-4,.,TRBV4-1,CAPTTLEEAGKNIQYF,TGCGCCCCCACGACCTTAGAAGAGGCAGGGAAAAACATTCAGTACTTC
.,TRBJ1-1,.,TRBV7-9,CASSGRTMNTEAFF,TGTGCCAGCAGTGGCAGGACTATGAACACTGAAGCTTTCTTT
.,TRBJ1-3,.,TRBV19,CASYPAGSGNTIYF,TGTGCCAGTTATCCCGCAGGCTCTGGAAACACCATATATTTT
.,TRBJ2-1,TRBD2,TRBV7-7,CASSQGTSGSNEQFF,TGTGCTAGCAGCCAGGGGACTAGCGGGAGTAATGAGCAGTTCTTC
.,TRBJ2-5,TRBD2,TRBV7-2,CASSLPAGEETQYF,TGTGCCAGCAGCCTCCCGGCGGGAGAAGAGACCCAGTACTTC
.,TRBJ1-2,TRBD1,TRBV27,CASSGSRGLNYGYTF,TGTGCCAGCAGTGGGTCCAGGGGGCTAAACTATGGCTACACCTTC
.,TRBJ1-1,.,TRBV6-6,CASTIFSEAFF,TGTGCCAGCACGATATTCAGTGAAGCTTTCTTT
.,TRBJ2-7,.,TRBV5-1,CASSSPEDGIYEQYF,TGCGCCAGCAGCTCGCCGGAGGACGGTATATACGAGCAGTACTTC
.,TRBJ2-2,.,TRBV7-9,CASSSMRIGELFF,TGTGCCAGCAGCTCTATGAGGATCGGGGAGCTGTTTTTT
.,TRBJ1-2,.,TRBV11-1,CASSLLGGYGYTF,TGTGCCAGCAGCCTATTGGGAGGCTATGGCTACACCTTC
.,TRBJ2-7,.,TRBV19,CASRGISYEQYF,TGTGCCAGTAGGGGCATCTCCTACGAGCAGTACTTC
.,TRBJ2-7,.,TRBV4-1,CASSQDDGGGYYEQYF,TGCGCCAGCAGCCAAGATGACGGAGGGGGCTACTACGAGCAGTACTTC
.,TRBJ2-1,TRBD2,TRBV4-3,CASSQDSGTSGEYNEQFF,TGCGCCAGCAGCCAAGATAGCGGAACTAGCGGGGAGTACAATGAGCAGTTCTTC
once,TRBJ2-1,.,TRBV27,CASALGESSGNEQFF,TGTGCCAGCGCCCTCGGGGAGAGTAGTGGGAATGAGCAGTTCTTC
.,TRBJ1-4,TRBD1,TRBV15,CATSRVSGQAEKLFF,TGTGCCACCAGCAGAGTATCGGGACAGGCTGAAAAACTGTTTTTT
.,TRBJ2-7,TRBD2,TRBV28,CASRRGYEQYF,TGTGCCAGCCGGCGGGGGTACGAGCAGTACTTC
.,TRBJ2-7,.,TRBV6-1,CASSEDRFYEQYF,TGTGCCAGCAGTGAAGACAGATTCTACGAGCAGTACTTC
.,TRBJ2-1,.,TRBV6-6,CASSRDRPPSDEQFF,TGTGCCAGCAGTCGCGACAGGCCCCCCTCGGATGAGCAGTTCTTC
.,TRBJ1-2,.,TRBV14,CASSQGMGPFYGYTF,TGTGCCAGCAGCCAGGGTATGGGCCCTTTCTATGGCTACACCTTC
.,TRBJ1-1,TRBD1,TRBV7-9,CASSPGTGAWTEAFF,TGTGCCAGCAGCCCGGGGACAGGGGCTTGGACTGAAGCTTTCTTT
.,TRBJ2-3,TRBD2,TRBV14,CASSQGSRTSGSKDTQYF,TGTGCCAGCAGCCAAGGGTCTCGGACTAGCGGGAGCAAAGATACGCAGTATTTT